The sequence of this T cell receptor beta chain was determined in a study of shared clonotypes between healthy human individuals (dated by TCRdb to the early 2020s). Regarding the research as a whole: The cohort included a few men and a couple of women between 18 and 49 years of age. Blood TCR repertoires of about five healthy adults were deeply sequenced to estimate repertoire size and the extent of clonotype sharing between individuals. Different laboratories and diverse techniques were used to prepare libraries and sequence TCR repertoires, to increase sequencing depth and limit assay-specific biases. Per donor, leukapheresis produced somewhere between about 0.94 and 9.5 billion PBMCs.

The V and J ends are trimmed by 1 base and 3 bases, leaving 7 bases between them. The germline V gene (reference sequence) sets CDR1 to MNHEY and CDR2 to SMNVEV. There are 13 amino acids in the CDR3, from cysteine to phenylalanine inclusive. This entry keeps only the CDR3 DNA: 39 bases, framed from base 1. Using the deep immunoSEQ assay, TCR CDR3 regions were amplified from genomic DNA by multiplex PCR. Extracted genomic DNA from each cell subset was spread evenly across all wells of several immunoSEQ 96-well plates, with each plate serving as a replicate. Each replicate PCR for unsorted PBMC received 250 to 300 ng genomic DNA, equal to 25,000 to 30,000 T cell genomes. Ten immunoSEQ deep assay plates were used to sequence unsorted PBMC genomic DNA. Purified libraries were measured with a Qubit 3.0 fluorometer, size-checked on a Bioanalyzer 2100, and measured again with the KAPA Library Quantification kit. Each immunoSEQ 96-well plate was sequenced on its own single-read 150-cycle Illumina NextSeq 550 flow cell. On the authors' methods: Because the immunoSEQ output held only junctional sequences and lacked quality scores, the filtering could not match the filtering applied to full-length reads. To assign V/J genes and CDR3, sequences were annotated against IMGT germline references using PyIR, a Python wrapper for IgBLAST v1.9. Reads were filtered out if the reads had weak V/J assignments (E-value above 1e-6), no CDR3, stop codons, out-of-frame junctions, or ambiguous translated residues. A V3J clonotype was defined by an identical inferred V gene, J gene, and CDR3 amino acid sequence. To compute the percentage overlap between repertoires, the number of shared unique clonotypes was divided by the size of the smaller repertoire. Three approaches were used to assess repertoire richness: RTK rarefaction, the Chao1 estimator, and Recon v2.1 estimates of unobserved clonotypes. Here the immuneACCESS table is served through TCRdb, limited to in-frame sequences with V and J called. Missing clones are a known gap in these copies; in checked studies unresolved V genes cover under half, and the rest lacks a known reason. V and J calls plus clone size are reproduced from that table; the DNA served to infer D and trimming. In this sample the table shows approximately 500,000 clones, 70% to 80% of which occur a single time. Of the sample, approximately 12% falls within the top ten clones.

As to this clone: What this receptor recognizes is not known. Base qualities are not recorded, but no much larger clone differs from it by a single base.

Findings and caveats that apply to the study as a whole: Because the study included only a small number of donors, the genetic and exposure-history diversity represented was limited. Pairwise subsampling indicated that sequencing depth was expected to affect the degree of clonotype sharing among donors. Sampling was limited to blood, and TCR repertoires in tissue likely differ from TCR repertoires in blood.

The donors were healthy, HIV-negative adults who had no recently reported acute infections or vaccinations. Only Caucasian adults living in Nashville, Tennessee, USA were represented among the donors. For unsorted samples, 100 million or so PBMCs were counted, and genomic DNA was extracted using the QIAamp DNA Blood Mini kit. After blood collection by leukapheresis, PBMCs were isolated using Ficoll-Histopaque density gradient centrifugation and then cryopreserved in the vapor phase of liquid nitrogen. Sequenced input: PBMCs. The sequence was obtained from a woman aged 40 to 50 in good health. Some clones in this sample may be carry-over from other donors' samples. The rearranged chain carries TRBV27 and TRBJ2-7; the D gene is perhaps TRBD1, on 6 matching bases. The CDR3 region reads CASSLLQGYEQYF. The sequenced DNA: TGTGCCAGCAGTTTATTACAGGGCTACGAGCAGTACTTC.